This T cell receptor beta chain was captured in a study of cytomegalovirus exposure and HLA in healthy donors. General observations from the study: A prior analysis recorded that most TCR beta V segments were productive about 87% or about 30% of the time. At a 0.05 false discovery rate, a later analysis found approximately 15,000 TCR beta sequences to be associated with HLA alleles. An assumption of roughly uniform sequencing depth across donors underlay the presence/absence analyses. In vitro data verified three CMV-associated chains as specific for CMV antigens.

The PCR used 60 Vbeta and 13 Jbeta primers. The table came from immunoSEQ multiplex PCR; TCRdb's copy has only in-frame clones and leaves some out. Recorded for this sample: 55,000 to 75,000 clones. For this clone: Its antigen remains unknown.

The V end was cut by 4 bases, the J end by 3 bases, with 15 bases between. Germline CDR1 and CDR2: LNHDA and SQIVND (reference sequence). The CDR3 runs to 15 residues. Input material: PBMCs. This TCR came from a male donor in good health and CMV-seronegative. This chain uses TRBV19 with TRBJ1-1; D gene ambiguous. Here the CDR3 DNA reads TGTGCCAGTAGTAACTATGTAGGTTTGGACACTGAAGCTTTCTTT. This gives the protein CASSNYVGLDTEAFF. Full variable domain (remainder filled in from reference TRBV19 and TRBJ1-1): DGGITQSPKYLFRKEGQNVTLSCEQNLNHDAMYWYRQDPGQGLRLIYYSQIVNDFQKGDIAEGYSVSREKKESFPLTVTSAQKNPTAFYLCASSNYVGLDTEAFFGQGTRLTVV.